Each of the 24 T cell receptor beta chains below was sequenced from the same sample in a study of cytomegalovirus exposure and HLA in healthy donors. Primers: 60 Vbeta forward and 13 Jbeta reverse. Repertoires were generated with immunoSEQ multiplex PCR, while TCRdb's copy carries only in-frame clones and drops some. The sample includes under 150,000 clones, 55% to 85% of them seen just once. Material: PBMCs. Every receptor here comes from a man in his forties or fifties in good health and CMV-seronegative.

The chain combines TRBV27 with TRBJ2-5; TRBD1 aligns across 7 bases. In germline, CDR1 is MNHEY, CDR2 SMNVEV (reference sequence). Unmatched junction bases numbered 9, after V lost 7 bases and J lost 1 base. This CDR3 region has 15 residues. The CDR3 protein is CASKGAWGPQETQYF. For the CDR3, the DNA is TGTGCCAGCAAGGGGGCATGGGGTCCCCAAGAGACCCAGTACTTC.

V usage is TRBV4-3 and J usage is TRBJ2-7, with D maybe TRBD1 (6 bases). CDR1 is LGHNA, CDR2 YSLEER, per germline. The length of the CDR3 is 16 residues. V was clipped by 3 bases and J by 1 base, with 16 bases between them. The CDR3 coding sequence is TGCGCCAGCAGCCATTCCACAGGGTCCCCTTCCTACGAGCAGTACTTC. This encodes CASSHSTGSPSYEQYF.

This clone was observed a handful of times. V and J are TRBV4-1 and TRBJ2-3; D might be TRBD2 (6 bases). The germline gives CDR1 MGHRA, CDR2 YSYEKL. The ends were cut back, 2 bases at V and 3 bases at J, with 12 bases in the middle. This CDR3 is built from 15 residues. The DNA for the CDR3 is TGCGCCAGCAGCCAAACTAGCAGTGGGACAGATACGCAGTATTTT. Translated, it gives CASSQTSSGTDTQYF.

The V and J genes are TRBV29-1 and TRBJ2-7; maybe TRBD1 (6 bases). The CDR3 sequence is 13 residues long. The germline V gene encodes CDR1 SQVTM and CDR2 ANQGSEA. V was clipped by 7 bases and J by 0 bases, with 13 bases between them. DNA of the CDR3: TGCAGCGGCCGGGACAAGGGCTCCTACGAGCAGTACTTC. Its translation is CSGRDKGSYEQYF.

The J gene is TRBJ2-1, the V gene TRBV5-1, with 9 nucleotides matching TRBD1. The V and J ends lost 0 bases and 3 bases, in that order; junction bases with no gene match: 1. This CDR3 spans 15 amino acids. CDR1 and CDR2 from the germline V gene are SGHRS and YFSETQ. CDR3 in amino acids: CASSLGTGDYNEQFF. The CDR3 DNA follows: TGCGCCAGCAGCTTGGGGACAGGGGACTACAATGAGCAGTTCTTC. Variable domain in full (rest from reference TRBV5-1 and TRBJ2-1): KAGVTQTPRYLIKTRGQQVTLSCSPISGHRSVSWYQQTPGQGLQFLFEYFSETQRNKGNFPGRFSGRQFSNSRSEMNVSTLELGDSALYLCASSLGTGDYNEQFFGPGTRLTVL.

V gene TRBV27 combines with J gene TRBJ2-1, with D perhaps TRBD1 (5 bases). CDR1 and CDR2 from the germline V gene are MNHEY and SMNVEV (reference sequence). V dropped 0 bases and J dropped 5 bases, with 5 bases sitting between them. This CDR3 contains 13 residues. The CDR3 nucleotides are TGTGCCAGCAGTTTATCAGGGGACAATGAGCAGTTCTTC. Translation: CASSLSGDNEQFF.

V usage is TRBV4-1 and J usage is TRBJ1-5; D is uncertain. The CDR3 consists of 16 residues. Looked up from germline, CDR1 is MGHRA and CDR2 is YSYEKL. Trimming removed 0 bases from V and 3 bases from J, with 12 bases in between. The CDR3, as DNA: TGCGCCAGCAGCCAAGACTTAGGGAGTACCAATCAGCCCCAGCATTTT. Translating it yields CASSQDLGSTNQPQHF.

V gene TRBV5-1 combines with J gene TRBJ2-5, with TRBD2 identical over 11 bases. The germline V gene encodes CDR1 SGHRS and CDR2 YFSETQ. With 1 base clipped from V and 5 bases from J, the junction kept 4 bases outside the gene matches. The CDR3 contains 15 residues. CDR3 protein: CASSLTSGSGETQYF. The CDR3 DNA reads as TGCGCCAGCAGCTTGACTAGCGGGAGTGGGGAGACCCAGTACTTC.

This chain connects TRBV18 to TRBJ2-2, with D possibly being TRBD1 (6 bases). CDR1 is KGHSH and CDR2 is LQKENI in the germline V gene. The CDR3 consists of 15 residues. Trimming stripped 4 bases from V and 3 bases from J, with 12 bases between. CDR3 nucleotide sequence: TGTGCCAGCTCACTGGGACATGGGGACACCGGGGAGCTGTTTTTT. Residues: CASSLGHGDTGELFF.

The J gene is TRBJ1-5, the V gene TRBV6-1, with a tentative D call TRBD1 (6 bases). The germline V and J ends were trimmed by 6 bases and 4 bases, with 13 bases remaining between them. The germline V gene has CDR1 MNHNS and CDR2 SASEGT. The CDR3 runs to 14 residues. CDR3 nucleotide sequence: TGTGCCAGCAGCCCTAGGGGGGGGAATCAGCCCCAGCATTTT. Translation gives CASSPRGGNQPQHF.

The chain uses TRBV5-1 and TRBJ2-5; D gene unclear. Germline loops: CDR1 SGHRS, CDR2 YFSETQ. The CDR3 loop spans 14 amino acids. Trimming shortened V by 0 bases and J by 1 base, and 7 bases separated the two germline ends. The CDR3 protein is CASSLEPRQETQYF. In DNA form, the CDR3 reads TGCGCCAGCAGCTTGGAGCCACGCCAAGAGACCCAGTACTTC.

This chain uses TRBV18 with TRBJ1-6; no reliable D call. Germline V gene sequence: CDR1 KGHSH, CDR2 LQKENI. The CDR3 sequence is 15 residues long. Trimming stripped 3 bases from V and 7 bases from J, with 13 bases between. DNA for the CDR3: TGTGCCAGCTCACCCCCAGAGGGCCCCAATTCACCCCTCCACTTT. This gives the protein CASSPPEGPNSPLHF.

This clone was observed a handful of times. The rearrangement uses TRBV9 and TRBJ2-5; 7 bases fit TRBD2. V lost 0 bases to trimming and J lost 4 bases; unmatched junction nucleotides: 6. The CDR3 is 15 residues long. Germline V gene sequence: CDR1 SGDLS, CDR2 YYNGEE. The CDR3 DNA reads TGTGCCAGCAGCGTAGATTGGGGGGGTGGAGAGACCCAGTACTTC. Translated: CASSVDWGGGETQYF.

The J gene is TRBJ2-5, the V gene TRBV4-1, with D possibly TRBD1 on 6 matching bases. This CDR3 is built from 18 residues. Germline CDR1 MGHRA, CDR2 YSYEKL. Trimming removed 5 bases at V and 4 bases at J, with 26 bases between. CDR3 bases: TGCGCCAGCAGCTCAAGAAAAGGATACAGGGCTTTAGGAGAGACCCAGTACTTC. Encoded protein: CASSSRKGYRALGETQYF.

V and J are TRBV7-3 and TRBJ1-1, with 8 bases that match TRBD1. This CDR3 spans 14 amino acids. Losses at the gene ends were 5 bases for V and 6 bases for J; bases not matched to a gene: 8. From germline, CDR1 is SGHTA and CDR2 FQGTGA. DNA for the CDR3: TGTGCCAGCAGCCCCACAGGGGGTAGCTCTGAAGCTTTCTTT. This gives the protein CASSPTGGSSEAFF.

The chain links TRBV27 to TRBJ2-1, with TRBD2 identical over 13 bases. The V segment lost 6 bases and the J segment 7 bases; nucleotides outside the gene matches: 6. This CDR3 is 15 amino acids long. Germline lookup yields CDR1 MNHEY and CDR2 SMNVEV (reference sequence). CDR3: CASSPTSGRANEQFF. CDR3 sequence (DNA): TGTGCCAGCAGCCCCACTAGCGGGAGGGCGAATGAGCAGTTCTTC.

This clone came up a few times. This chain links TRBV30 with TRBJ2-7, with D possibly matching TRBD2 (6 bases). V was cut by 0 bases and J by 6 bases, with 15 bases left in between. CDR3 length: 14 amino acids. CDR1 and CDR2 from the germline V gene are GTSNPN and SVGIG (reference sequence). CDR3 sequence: CAWSVGAGFTEQYF. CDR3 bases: TGTGCCTGGAGTGTAGGCGCGGGATTTACCGAGCAGTACTTC.

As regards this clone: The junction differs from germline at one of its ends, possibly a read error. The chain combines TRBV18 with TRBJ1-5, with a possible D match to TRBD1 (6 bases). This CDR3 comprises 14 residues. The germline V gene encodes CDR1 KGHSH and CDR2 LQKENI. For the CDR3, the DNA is TGTGCCAGCTCCCTCGGTGGACAGAATCAGCCCCAGAATTTT. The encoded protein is CASSLGGQNQPQNF.

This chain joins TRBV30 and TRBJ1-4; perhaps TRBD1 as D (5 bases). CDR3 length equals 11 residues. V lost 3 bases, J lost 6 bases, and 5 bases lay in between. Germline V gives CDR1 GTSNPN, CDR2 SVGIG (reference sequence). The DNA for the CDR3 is TGTGCCTGGAGACAGGATGAAAAACTGTTTTTT. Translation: CAWRQDEKLFF.

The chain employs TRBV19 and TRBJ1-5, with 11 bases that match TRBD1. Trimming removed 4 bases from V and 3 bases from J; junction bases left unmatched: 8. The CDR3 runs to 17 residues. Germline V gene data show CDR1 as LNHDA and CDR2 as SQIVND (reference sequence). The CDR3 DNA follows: TGTGCCAGTAGTAGATCCGGACAGGGGGCCGACAATCAGCCCCAGCATTTT. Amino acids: CASSRSGQGADNQPQHF.

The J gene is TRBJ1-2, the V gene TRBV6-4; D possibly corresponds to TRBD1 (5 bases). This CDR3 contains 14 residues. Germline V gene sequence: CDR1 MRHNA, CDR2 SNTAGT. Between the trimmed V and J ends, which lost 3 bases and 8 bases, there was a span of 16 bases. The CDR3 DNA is TGTGCCAGCAGTGAAGAGTTAGGAAGGGGCGGCTACACCTTC. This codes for CASSEELGRGGYTF.

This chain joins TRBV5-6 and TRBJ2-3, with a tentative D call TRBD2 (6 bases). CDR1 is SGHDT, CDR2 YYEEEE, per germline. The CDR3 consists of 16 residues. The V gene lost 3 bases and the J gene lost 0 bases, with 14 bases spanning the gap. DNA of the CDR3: TGTGCCAGCAGCTCACTAGCAGAGTATAGCACAGATACGCAGTATTTT. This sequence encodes CASSSLAEYSTDTQYF.

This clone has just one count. CDR3 protein: CASSQIVGLAGKFF. Written as DNA, the CDR3 is TGCGCCAGCAGCCAGATAGTGGGACTAGCGGGAAAGTTCTTC. The chain couples TRBV4-1 to TRBJ2-1, with 13 bases matching TRBD2. Unmatched junction bases numbered 7, after V lost 3 bases and J lost 14 bases. CDR1 MGHRA and CDR2 YSYEKL come from the germline V gene. The length of the CDR3 is 14 residues.

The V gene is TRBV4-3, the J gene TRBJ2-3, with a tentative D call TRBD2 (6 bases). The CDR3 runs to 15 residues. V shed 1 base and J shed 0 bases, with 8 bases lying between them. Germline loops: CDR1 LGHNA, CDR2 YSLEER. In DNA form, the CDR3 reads TGCGCCAGCAGCCAAGGGGGAGGAAGCACAGATACGCAGTATTTT. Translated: CASSQGGGSTDTQYF.